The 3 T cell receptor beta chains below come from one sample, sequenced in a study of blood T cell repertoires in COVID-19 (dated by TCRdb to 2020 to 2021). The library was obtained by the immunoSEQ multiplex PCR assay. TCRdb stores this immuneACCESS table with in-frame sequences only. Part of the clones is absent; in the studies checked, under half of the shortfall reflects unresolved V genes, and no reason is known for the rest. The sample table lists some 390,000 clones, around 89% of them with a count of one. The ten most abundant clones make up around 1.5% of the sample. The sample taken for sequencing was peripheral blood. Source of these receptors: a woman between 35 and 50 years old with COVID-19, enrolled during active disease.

The CDR3 is CASRFQGAANEKLFF. The CDR3 DNA reads as TGTGCCAGTAGATTCCAGGGGGCAGCTAATGAAAAACTGTTTTTT. This sequence joins TRBV27 and TRBJ1-4, with 8 bases that match TRBD1. Per germline, CDR1 MNHEY and CDR2 SMNVEV (reference sequence). This CDR3 is built from 15 residues. The V and J ends lost 9 bases and 3 bases, in that order; junction bases with no gene match: 9.

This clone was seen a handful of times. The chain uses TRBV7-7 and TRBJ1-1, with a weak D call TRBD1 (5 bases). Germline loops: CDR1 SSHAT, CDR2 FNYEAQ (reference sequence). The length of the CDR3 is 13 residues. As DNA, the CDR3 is TGTGCTAGCGCCTCAGGGTGGAACACTGAAGCTTTCTTT. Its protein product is CASASGWNTEAFF.

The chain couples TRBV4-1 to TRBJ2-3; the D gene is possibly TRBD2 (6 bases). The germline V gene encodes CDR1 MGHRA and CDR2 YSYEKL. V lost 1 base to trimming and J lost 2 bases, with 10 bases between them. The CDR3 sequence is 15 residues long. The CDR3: CASSQGTTVTDTQYF. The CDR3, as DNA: TGCGCCAGCAGCCAAGGGACTACCGTCACAGATACGCAGTATTTT.